This TCR beta chain stems from a study of blood T cell repertoires in COVID-19. Trimming removed 3 bases at V and 0 bases at J, with 6 bases between. Germline values: CDR1 SGHTA, CDR2 FQGNSA. The CDR3 length is 15 residues. In the original processing: Scientists estimated how many nucleated cells there were by amplifying reference gene primers. The method was immunoSEQ multiplex PCR; TCRdb's version includes in-frame clones alone and lacks a portion of them. V and J calls and clone size come straight from that table; D and trimming were deduced from the DNA. The table shows about 280,000 clones, with 88% occurring only once.

V and J are TRBV7-2 and TRBJ2-6; D remains unclear. Sequences were obtained from peripheral blood. The receptor's source is a woman in her thirties with COVID-19, enrolled during active disease. The CDR3 DNA is TGTGCCAGCAGCTTTCGCGGCTCTGGGGCCAACGTCCTGACTTTC. Encoded protein: CASSFRGSGANVLTF. Drawing the rest from reference TRBV7-2 and TRBJ2-6, the complete variable domain is GAGVSQSPSNKVTEKGKDVELRCDPISGHTALYWYRQSLGQGLEFLIYFQGNSAPDKSGLPSDRFSAERTGGSVSTLTIQRTQQEDSAVYLCASSFRGSGANVLTFGAGSRLTVL.